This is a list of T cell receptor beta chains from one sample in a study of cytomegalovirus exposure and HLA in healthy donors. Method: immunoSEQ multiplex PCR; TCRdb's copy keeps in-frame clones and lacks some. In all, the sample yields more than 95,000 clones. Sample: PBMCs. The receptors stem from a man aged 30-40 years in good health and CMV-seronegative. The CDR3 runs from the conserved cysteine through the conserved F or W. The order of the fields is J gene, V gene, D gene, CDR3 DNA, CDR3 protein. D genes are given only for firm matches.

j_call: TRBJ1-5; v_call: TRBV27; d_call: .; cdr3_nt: TGTGCCAGCAGTCTTGGACAATGGAATCAGCCCCAGCATTTT; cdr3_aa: CASSLGQWNQPQHF
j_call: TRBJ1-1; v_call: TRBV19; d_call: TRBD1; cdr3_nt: TGTGCCAGTATTGGGACAGCCGCTTTCGGGCAGGCTTTCTTT; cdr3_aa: CASIGTAAFGQAFF
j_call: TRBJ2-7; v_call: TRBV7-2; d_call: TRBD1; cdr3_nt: TGTGCCAGCAGCGCCACCGGGACAGGTTTCAACGAGCAGTACTTC; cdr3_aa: CASSATGTGFNEQYF
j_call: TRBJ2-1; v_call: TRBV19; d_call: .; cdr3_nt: TGTGCCAGTACTACAGGGCTTTACAATGAGCAGTTCTTC; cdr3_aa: CASTTGLYNEQFF
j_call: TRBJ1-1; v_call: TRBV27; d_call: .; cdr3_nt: TGTGCCAGCAGAGATATCGGGGGGAACACTGAAGCTTTCTTT; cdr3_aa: CASRDIGGNTEAFF
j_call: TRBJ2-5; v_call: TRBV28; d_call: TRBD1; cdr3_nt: TGTGCCAGCACCGAAGGCGGGACAGGGGGCCGGGAGACCCAGTACTTC; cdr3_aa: CASTEGGTGGRETQYF
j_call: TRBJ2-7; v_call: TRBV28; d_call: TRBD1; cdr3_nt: TGTGCCAGCACCCAGGGGGCTTCTTTCAGGGGTGGGTACTTC; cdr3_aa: CASTQGASFRGGYF
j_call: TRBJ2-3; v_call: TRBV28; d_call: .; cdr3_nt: TGTGCCAGCAGGAGCCAGGCTACAGATACGCAGTATTTT; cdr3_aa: CASRSQATDTQYF
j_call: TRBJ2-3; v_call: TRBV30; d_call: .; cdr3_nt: TGTGCCTGGAGTACCGGGTCCAGTATAGATACGCAGTATTTT; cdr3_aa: CAWSTGSSIDTQYF
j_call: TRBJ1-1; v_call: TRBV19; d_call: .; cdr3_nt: TGTGCCAGTAATTCTCGTCGGGGGGCTGAAGCTTTCTTT; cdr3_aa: CASNSRRGAEAFF
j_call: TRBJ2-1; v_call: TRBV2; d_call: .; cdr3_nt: TGTGCCAGCAGTGAAGCAGGCGGTAATTCCTACAATGAGCAGTTCTTC; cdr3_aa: CASSEAGGNSYNEQFF
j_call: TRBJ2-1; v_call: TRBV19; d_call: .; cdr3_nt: TGTGCCAGTAGTGTGAGTAATGAGCAGTTCTTC; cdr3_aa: CASSVSNEQFF
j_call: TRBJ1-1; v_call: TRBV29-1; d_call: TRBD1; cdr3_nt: TGCAGCGTTGAAGATCATTGGGACAGGGAAAGTGGGGACACTGAAGCTTTCTTT; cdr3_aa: CSVEDHWDRESGDTEAFF
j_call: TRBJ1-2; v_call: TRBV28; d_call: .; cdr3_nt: TGTGCCAGCGGGAGGACCTATGGCTACACCTTC; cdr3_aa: CASGRTYGYTF
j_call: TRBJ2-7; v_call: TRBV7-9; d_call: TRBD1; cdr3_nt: TGTGCCAGCGCCAGGGGGTCCGAGCAGTACTTC; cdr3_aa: CASARGSEQYF
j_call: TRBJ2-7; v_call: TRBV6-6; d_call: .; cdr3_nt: TGTGCCAGCACCAGGGCAGGGGCCTCCTACGAGCAGTACTTC; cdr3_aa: CASTRAGASYEQYF
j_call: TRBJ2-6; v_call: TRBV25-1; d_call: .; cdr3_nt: TGTGCCAGCAGTGGTCCAGCGGATGGGGCCAACGTCCTGACTTTC; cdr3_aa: CASSGPADGANVLTF
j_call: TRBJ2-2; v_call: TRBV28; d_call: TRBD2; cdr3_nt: TGTGCCAGCAGTCAAAGCGGGAGGGCCGCAGCCGGGGAGCTGTTTTTT; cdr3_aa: CASSQSGRAAAGELFF
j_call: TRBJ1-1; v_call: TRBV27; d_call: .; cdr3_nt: TGTGCCAGCAGTTTATCAGGGGAGGCAGTGAACACTGAAGCTTTCTTT; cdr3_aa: CASSLSGEAVNTEAFF
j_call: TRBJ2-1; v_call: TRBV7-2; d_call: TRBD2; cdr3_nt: TGTGCCAGCAGCTTAACTAGCGGGTCGGATTATGAGCAGTTCTTC; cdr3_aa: CASSLTSGSDYEQFF
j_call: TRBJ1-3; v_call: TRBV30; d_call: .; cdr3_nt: TGTGCCTGGATCGTATTTACTGGAAACACCATATATTTT; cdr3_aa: CAWIVFTGNTIYF
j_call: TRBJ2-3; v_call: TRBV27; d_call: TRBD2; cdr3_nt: TGTGCCAGCAGTTTAGGGCTAGCGGGGTGGGGAAATACGCAGTATTTT; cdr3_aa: CASSLGLAGWGNTQYF
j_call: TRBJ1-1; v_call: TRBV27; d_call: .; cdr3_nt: TGTGCCAGCAGGAAGGGAGGGACTGAAGCTTTCTTT; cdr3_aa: CASRKGGTEAFF
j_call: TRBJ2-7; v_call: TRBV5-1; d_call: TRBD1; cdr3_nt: TGCGCCAGCAGCTTGGAACAGGGGAGCTCCTACGAGCAGTACTTC; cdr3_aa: CASSLEQGSSYEQYF
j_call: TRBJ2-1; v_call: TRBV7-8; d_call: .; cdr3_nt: TGTGCCAGCAGCGTCCCTAGCGCGCGTACCAACAATGAGCAGTTCTTC; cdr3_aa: CASSVPSARTNNEQFF
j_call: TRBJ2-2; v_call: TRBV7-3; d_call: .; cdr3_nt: TGTGCCAGCAGGAGCACTAGCTCGAACACCGGGGAGCTGTTTTTT; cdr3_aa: CASRSTSSNTGELFF
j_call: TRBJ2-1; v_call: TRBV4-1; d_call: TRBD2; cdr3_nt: TGCGCCAGCAGCCTCAAGCCGGGACTAGCGGGAAGCGAGCAGTTCTTC; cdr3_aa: CASSLKPGLAGSEQFF
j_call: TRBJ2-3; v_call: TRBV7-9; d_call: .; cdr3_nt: TGTGCCAGCAGCGGACGACAGGAGCTCACAGATACGCAGTATTTT; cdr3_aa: CASSGRQELTDTQYF
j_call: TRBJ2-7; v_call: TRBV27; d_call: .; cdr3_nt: TGTGCCAGCAGTTTTTCCAACTCCTACGAGCAGTACTTC; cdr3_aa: CASSFSNSYEQYF
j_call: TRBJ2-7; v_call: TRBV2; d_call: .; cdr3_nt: TGTGCCAGCAGTGAAAACTGGAGATCCTACGAGCAGTACTTC; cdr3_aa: CASSENWRSYEQYF
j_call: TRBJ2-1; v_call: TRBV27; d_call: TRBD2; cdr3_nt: TGTGCCAGCGTGAGGACTAGCGGGAGCCGGGATGAGCAGTTCTTC; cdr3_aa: CASVRTSGSRDEQFF
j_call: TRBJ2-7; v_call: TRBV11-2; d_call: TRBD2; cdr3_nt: TGTGCCAGCAGTCCTAGGACTAGCGGGAGTAACGAGCAGTACTTC; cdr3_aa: CASSPRTSGSNEQYF
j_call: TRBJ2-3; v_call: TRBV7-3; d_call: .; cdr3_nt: TGTGCCACCGCCCGGAAGGGGCGAGATACGCAGTATTTT; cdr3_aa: CATARKGRDTQYF
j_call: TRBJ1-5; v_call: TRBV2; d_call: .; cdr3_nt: TGTGCCAGCACTGAACAGGGTCAGCCCCAGCATTTT; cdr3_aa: CASTEQGQPQHF
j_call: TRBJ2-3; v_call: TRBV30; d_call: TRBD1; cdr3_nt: TGTGCCTGGAGACAGGACAGGGGGCCCGGTAGCGGAGTCACAGATACGCAGTATTTT; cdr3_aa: CAWRQDRGPGSGVTDTQYF
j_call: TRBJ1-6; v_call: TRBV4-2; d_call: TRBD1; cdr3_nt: TGTGCCAGCAGCCAAGGGGAATGGACAGGTCGTAATTCACCCCTCCACTTT; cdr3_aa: CASSQGEWTGRNSPLHF
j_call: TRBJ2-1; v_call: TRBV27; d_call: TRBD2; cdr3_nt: TGTGCCAGCAGTTTGGGTCTAGCGGGAGGGGCCTACAATGAGCAGTTCTTC; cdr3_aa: CASSLGLAGGAYNEQFF
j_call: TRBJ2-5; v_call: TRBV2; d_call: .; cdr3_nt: TGTGCCAGCAGTGAACTCTTACAGCAAGAGACCCAGTACTTC; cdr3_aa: CASSELLQQETQYF
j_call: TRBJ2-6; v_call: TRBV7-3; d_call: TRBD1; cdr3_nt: TGTGCCAGCAGCCTTGGACAGGGGAGCTCTGGGGCCAACGTCCTGACTTTC; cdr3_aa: CASSLGQGSSGANVLTF
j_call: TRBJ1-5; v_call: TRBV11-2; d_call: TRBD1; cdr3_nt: TGTGCCAGCAGCCTCCGGACAGGGGAAGGCAATCAGCCCCAGCATTTT; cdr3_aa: CASSLRTGEGNQPQHF
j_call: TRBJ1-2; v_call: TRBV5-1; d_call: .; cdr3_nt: TGCGCCAGCAGCGCGACAGGTACGGGCTATGGCTACACCTTC; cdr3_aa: CASSATGTGYGYTF
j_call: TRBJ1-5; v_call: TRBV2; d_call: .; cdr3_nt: TGTGCCAGCAAATTCGAGGGAGGCAATCAGCCCCAGCATTTT; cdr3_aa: CASKFEGGNQPQHF
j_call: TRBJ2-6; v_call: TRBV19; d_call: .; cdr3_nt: TGTGCCAGTAGTCTACCAATACAGCTCTCTGGGGCCAACGTCCTGACTTTC; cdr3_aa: CASSLPIQLSGANVLTF
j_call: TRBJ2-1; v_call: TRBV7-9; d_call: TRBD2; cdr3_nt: TGTGCCAGCGTGTCTAGCGGCCTCAACTACAATGAGCAGTTCTTC; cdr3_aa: CASVSSGLNYNEQFF
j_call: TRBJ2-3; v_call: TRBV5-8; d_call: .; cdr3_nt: TGTGCCAGCAGCAACCAACAGGCAGATACGCAGTATTTT; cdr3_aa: CASSNQQADTQYF
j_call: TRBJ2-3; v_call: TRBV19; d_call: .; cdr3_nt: TGTGTCCCACCAGCGGACGCGGCAGATACGCAGTATTTT; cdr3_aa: CVPPADAADTQYF
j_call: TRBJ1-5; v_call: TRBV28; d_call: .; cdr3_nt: TGTGCCAGCAGTTCGTATACAGGGAATCAGCCCCAGCATTTT; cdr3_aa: CASSSYTGNQPQHF
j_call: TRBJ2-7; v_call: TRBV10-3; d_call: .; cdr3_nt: TGTGCCATCAGTGTCCAGGGGTATAGCGGGCTCTCCTACGAGCAGTACTTC; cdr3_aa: CAISVQGYSGLSYEQYF
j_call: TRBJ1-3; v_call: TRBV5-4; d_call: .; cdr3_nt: TGTGCCAGCAGCCCCGGAGGTAATACTGGAAACACCATATATTTT; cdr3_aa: CASSPGGNTGNTIYF
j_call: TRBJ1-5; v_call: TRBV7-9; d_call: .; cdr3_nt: TGTGCCAGCAGCACAGGGAGCCAGCCCCAGCATTTT; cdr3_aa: CASSTGSQPQHF
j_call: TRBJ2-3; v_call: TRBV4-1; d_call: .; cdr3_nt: TGCGCCAGCAGCCGACCTCAGCGGACAGATACGCAGTATTTT; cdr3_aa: CASSRPQRTDTQYF
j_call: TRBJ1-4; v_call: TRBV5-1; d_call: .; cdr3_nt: TGCGCCAGCAGGCGACAGACAGTATTAAATGAAAAACTGTTTTTT; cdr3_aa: CASRRQTVLNEKLFF
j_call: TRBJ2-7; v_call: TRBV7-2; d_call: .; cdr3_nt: TGTGCCAGCAGCTCATCCGGGGGCTACGAGCAGTACTTC; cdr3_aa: CASSSSGGYEQYF
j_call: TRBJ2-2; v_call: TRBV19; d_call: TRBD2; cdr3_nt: TGTGCCAGTAGGAGGACTAGCCGGTCCGGGGAGCTGTTTTTT; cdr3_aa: CASRRTSRSGELFF
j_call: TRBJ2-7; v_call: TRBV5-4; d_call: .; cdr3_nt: TGTGCCAGCAGCGTCGCCGGGACTTCAACCTACGAGCAGTACTTC; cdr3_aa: CASSVAGTSTYEQYF
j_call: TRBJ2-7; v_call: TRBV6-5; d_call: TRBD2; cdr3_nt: TGTGCCAGCAGTTACTCAGCGGGGAGCTCCTACGAGCAGTACTTC; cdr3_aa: CASSYSAGSSYEQYF
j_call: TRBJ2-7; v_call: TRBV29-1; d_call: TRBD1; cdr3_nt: TGCAGCGTTGAAAGACAGGGGGTGGAGGAGCAGTACTTC; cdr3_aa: CSVERQGVEEQYF
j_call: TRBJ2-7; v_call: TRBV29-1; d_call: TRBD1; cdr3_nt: TGCAGCGTTTGGGACAGGGTCTACGAGCAGTACTTC; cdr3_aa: CSVWDRVYEQYF
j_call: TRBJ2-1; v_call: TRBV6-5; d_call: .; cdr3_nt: TGTGCCAGCAGTTCTTGGGCCAAGGAGGGTGAGCAGTTCTTC; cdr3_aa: CASSSWAKEGEQFF